The 4 T cell receptor beta chains given below trace back to one sample, sequenced in a study of cytomegalovirus exposure and HLA in healthy donors. 13 Jbeta primers and 60 Vbeta primers were used for the PCR. The data were produced by immunoSEQ multiplex PCR, yet TCRdb's version contains in-frame clones alone and is incomplete. The sample gives fewer than 200,000 clones, about four fifths of which show up once; around 1.7% is in the top ten. The sequenced material came from PBMCs. Source of these receptors: a woman in her late teens or twenties in good health and CMV-seronegative.

The chain has TRBV19 and TRBJ2-3; 10 nucleotides match TRBD1. V was pared by 0 bases and J by 4 bases, with 1 base of the junction left unmatched. CDR1 is LNHDA, CDR2 SQIVND, per germline (reference sequence). The CDR3 consists of 15 residues. This chain's CDR3 is CASSIDGQGADTQYF. CDR3 sequence (DNA): TGTGCCAGTAGTATAGACGGACAGGGGGCAGATACGCAGTATTTT.

V is TRBV18 and J is TRBJ2-7, with 7 bases matching TRBD2. Per germline, CDR1 KGHSH and CDR2 LQKENI. There are 13 residues in the CDR3. Trimming removed 3 bases from V and 4 bases from J; junction bases left unmatched: 3. The CDR3: CASSPTGGYEQYV. The CDR3 DNA is TGTGCCAGCTCACCCACCGGGGGGTACGAGCAGTACGTC.

The chain joins TRBV28 to TRBJ2-7; 10 bases are shared with TRBD2. From germline, CDR1 is MDHEN and CDR2 SYDVKM. The CDR3 is made up of 14 amino acids. Trimming at V came to 7 bases and at J to 0 bases, leaving 3 bases not matched to a gene. For the CDR3, the DNA is TGTGCCAGCACCCTAGCGGGAGACTCCTACGAGCAGTACTTC. It specifies CASTLAGDSYEQYF.

J is TRBJ2-2 and V is TRBV19, with a tentative D call TRBD2 (5 bases). The CDR3 loop spans 14 amino acids. From germline, CDR1 is LNHDA and CDR2 SQIVND (reference sequence). Trimming took off 1 base at V and 7 bases at J, with 10 bases between the two ends. The DNA for the CDR3 is TGTGCCAGTAGTATAGGTGAGGGAAGCGGGGAGCTGTTTTTT. Translation: CASSIGEGSGELFF.